These 17 T cell receptor beta chains were sequenced from one sample in a study of blood T cell repertoires in COVID-19 (dated by TCRdb to 2018 to 2021). Libraries were prepared through the immunoSEQ multiplex PCR assay. Imported from immuneACCESS, the table was reduced by TCRdb to in-frame sequences with V and J called. These copies leave out some clones; in studies compared against another copy, an unresolved V gene accounts for under half, and the cause of the remainder is not known. Within this sample are approximately 300,000 clones, with around 89% of them counted one time only. The top ten clonotypes cover under 7.5% of the sample. Material: peripheral blood. The source of these receptors is a man in his late teens or twenties who had recovered from COVID-19.

This chain joins TRBV11-2 and TRBJ1-1, with D perhaps matching TRBD1 (5 bases). The V end was cut by 5 bases, the J end by 6 bases, with 13 bases between. Germline V gene lookup returns CDR1 SGHAT and CDR2 FQNNGV. CDR3 size: 13 residues. The CDR3 DNA reads TGTGCCAGCAGCGGGGCAGGGTCCCCTGAAGCTTTCTTT. It codes for CASSGAGSPEAFF.

The V call is TRBV5-4, the J call TRBJ2-3; 7 bases match TRBD1. There are 16 residues in the CDR3. CDR1 and CDR2 (germline): SGHNT, YYREEE (reference sequence). Germline trimming cut 4 bases from V and 5 bases from J; bases unmatched to any gene: 13. The CDR3 DNA reads TGTGCCAGCAGCCTAGGGACAGCCCTACCCCTAGATACGCAGTATTTT. This sequence encodes CASSLGTALPLDTQYF. Combining the CDR3 with reference TRBV5-4 and TRBJ2-3 gives the whole variable domain ETGVTQSPTHLIKTRGQQVTLRCSSQSGHNTVSWYQQALGQGPQFIFQYYREEENGRGNFPPRFSGLQFPNYSSELNVNALELDDSALYLCASSLGTALPLDTQYFGPGTRLTVL.

The DNA of the CDR3 is TGTGCCAGCACCGCGGGACAGGGGGCGCAAGAGCAGTACTTC. Translation gives CASTAGQGAQEQYF. The chain combines TRBV7-2 with TRBJ2-7, with 12 bases aligning to TRBD1. Germline CDR1 SGHTA, CDR2 FQGNSA. J gave up 7 bases and V 7 bases, and 8 bases lay outside the gene matches. This CDR3 has 14 amino acids.

This clone was observed once. The V call is TRBV2, the J call TRBJ2-5; tentative D call: TRBD2 (6 bases). CDR3 length equals 14 residues. With 5 bases removed from V and 2 bases from J, the gap between germline ends came to 12 bases. Germline CDR1 reads SNHLY; CDR2 reads FYNNEI. The CDR3 nucleotides are TGTGCCAGCAGTCCCGGGAGTTCTCAAGAGACCCAGTACTTC. It codes for CASSPGSSQETQYF.

This sequence joins TRBV7-2 and TRBJ1-1; D not resolved. CDR3 length equals 17 residues. V was shortened by 5 bases and J by 1 base, with 20 bases between the two germline ends. Germline CDR1 reads SGHTA; CDR2 reads FQGNSA. The CDR3 region is CASSPRARGGGNTEAFF. The CDR3 nucleotides are TGTGCCAGCAGCCCCCGAGCCCGCGGTGGCGGGAACACTGAAGCTTTCTTT.

The chain combines TRBV5-1 with TRBJ2-7; the match to TRBD1 covers 11 bases. The V and J ends lost 3 bases and 6 bases, in that order; junction bases with no gene match: 5. The CDR3 totals 14 residues. Germline V lookup: CDR1 SGHRS, CDR2 YFSETQ. CDR3 nucleotides: TGCGCCAGCAGCTGGGGACAGGGGGTTGGCGAGCAGTACTTC. Its translation: CASSWGQGVGEQYF. The entire variable domain, with the rest obtained from reference TRBV5-1 and TRBJ2-7, is as follows: KAGVTQTPRYLIKTRGQQVTLSCSPISGHRSVSWYQQTPGQGLQFLFEYFSETQRNKGNFPGRFSGRQFSNSRSEMNVSTLELGDSALYLCASSWGQGVGEQYFGPGTRLTVT.

V is TRBV6-5 and J is TRBJ2-5, with 7 bases identical to TRBD1. This CDR3 region has 15 residues. The germline V gene has CDR1 MNHEY and CDR2 SVGAGI. The trim removed 0 bases at V and 2 bases at J, leaving 3 bases unmatched. The CDR3 loop reads CASSYSGDSQETQYF. DNA of the CDR3: TGTGCCAGCAGTTACTCAGGGGACAGTCAAGAGACCCAGTACTTC.

CDR3 DNA sequence: TGTGCCAGCAGCCAAGTGGGGGGGGGTAATGAAAAACTGTTTTTT. It specifies CASSQVGGGNEKLFF. The chain joins TRBV3-1 (or the pseudogene TRBV3-2) to TRBJ1-4; the D gene is possibly TRBD1 (5 bases). CDR3 length: 15 amino acids. Germline V gene sequence: CDR1 LGHDT, CDR2 YNNKEL (reference sequence). The V gene lost 1 base and the J gene lost 4 bases, with 10 bases spanning the gap.

The chain employs TRBV5-4 and TRBJ2-3; D not certain. The V gene's germline CDR1 is SGHNT and CDR2 YYREEE (reference sequence). V lost 4 bases, J lost 2 bases, and 5 bases lay in between. CDR3 size: 12 residues. For the CDR3, the DNA is TGTGCCAGCAGCCTAGACACAGATACGCAGTATTTT. This gives the protein CASSLDTDTQYF.

This sequence joins TRBV7-3 and TRBJ2-5; TRBD2 aligns across 11 bases. Germline V CDR1 and CDR2: SGHTA, FQGTGA. CDR3 length equals 17 residues. V was clipped by 3 bases and J by 5 bases; unmatched bases: 11. CDR3: CASSFGTSGRMVETQYF. CDR3 DNA sequence: TGTGCCAGCAGCTTCGGGACTAGCGGACGGATGGTGGAGACCCAGTACTTC.

J is TRBJ1-4 and V is TRBV3-1 (or the pseudogene TRBV3-2), with 9 nucleotides matching TRBD1. The CDR3 consists of 17 residues. J lost 1 base, V lost 3 bases, and 6 bases had no gene match. Germline lookup yields CDR1 LGHDT and CDR2 YNNKEL (reference sequence). CDR3 bases: TGTGCCAGCAGCCAGTGGGGACAGGGTGTAACTAATGAAAAACTGTTTTTT. Protein: CASSQWGQGVTNEKLFF.

In its sample, this clone was seen once. V gene TRBV9 combines with J gene TRBJ2-1; TRBD1 matches 7 bases. V trimming: 1 base; J trimming: 4 bases; junction bases outside the gene matches: 5. CDR1 is SGDLS and CDR2 is YYNGEE in the germline V gene. The CDR3 has 15 residues. CDR3 in amino acids: CASSVYRGAYNEQFF. Here the CDR3 DNA reads TGTGCCAGCAGCGTATACAGGGGAGCTTACAATGAGCAGTTCTTC.

The chain uses TRBV12-3 or TRBV12-4 and TRBJ2-2; tentatively, D is TRBD2 (5 bases). The V and J ends lost 7 bases and 5 bases respectively, with 8 bases between them. The CDR3 consists of 12 residues. This CDR3 reads CASNGGTGELFF. The CDR3 DNA sequence: TGTGCCAGCAACGGAGGAACCGGGGAGCTGTTTTTT.

This rearrangement joins TRBV7-2 to TRBJ2-7; D perhaps matches TRBD2 (5 bases). Trimming removed 1 base at V and 3 bases at J, with 13 bases between. The germline CDR1 and CDR2 sequences are SGHTA and FQGNSA. CDR3 size: 15 residues. For the CDR3, the DNA is TGTGCCAGCAGCTTAGATTTCGAGCGGTACTACGAGCAGTACTTC. It translates to CASSLDFERYYEQYF.

This chain connects TRBV7-2 to TRBJ1-4; D not resolved. The CDR3 has 16 residues. Between the trimmed V and J ends, which lost 3 bases and 0 bases, there was a span of 11 bases. Germline V gives CDR1 SGHTA, CDR2 FQGNSA. CDR3 DNA: TGTGCCAGCAGCTTTGGCGGGTCTGCAACTAATGAAAAACTGTTTTTT. Amino acids: CASSFGGSATNEKLFF.

V gene TRBV6-6 combines with J gene TRBJ2-3; the D gene is possibly TRBD1 (5 bases). This CDR3 contains 14 residues. Germline CDR1 MNHNY, CDR2 SVGAGI (reference sequence). V was cut by 0 bases and J by 3 bases, with 7 bases left in between. CDR3 coding DNA: TGTGCCAGCAGTTACTCGACAGCTACAGATACGCAGTATTTT. Translation gives CASSYSTATDTQYF.

The chain recombines TRBV5-6 with TRBJ1-2; TRBD1 matches at 8 bases. Germline V gene lookup returns CDR1 SGHDT and CDR2 YYEEEE. J gave up 4 bases and V 0 bases, and 5 bases lay outside the gene matches. There are 15 residues in the CDR3. The CDR3 is CASSLGGGQVYGYTF. Here the CDR3 DNA reads TGTGCCAGCAGCTTGGGCGGGGGACAGGTCTATGGCTACACCTTC.